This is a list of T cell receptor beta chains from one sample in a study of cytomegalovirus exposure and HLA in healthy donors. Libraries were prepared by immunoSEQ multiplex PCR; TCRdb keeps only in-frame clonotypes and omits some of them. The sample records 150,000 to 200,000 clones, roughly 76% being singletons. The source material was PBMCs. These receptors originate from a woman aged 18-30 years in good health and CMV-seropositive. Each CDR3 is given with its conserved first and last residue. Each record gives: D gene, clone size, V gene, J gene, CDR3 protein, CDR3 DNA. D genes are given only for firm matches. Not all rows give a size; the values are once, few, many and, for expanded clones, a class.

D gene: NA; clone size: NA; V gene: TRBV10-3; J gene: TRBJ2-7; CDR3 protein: CAIISGATGYEQYF; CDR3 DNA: TGTGCCATCATATCGGGAGCGACGGGCTACGAGCAGTACTTC
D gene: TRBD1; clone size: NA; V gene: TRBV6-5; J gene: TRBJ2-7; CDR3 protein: CASSYLRGTDEQYF; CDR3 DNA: TGTGCCAGCAGTTACCTTCGAGGGACAGACGAGCAGTACTTC
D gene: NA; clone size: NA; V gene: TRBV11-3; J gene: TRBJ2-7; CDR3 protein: CASSLGGAGEQYF; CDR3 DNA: TGTGCCAGCAGCTTAGGCGGGGCTGGGGAGCAGTACTTC
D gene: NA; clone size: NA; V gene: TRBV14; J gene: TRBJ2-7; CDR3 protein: CASSQGSEGGGYEQYF; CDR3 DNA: TGTGCCAGCAGCCAAGGCTCGGAAGGGGGTGGATACGAGCAGTACTTC
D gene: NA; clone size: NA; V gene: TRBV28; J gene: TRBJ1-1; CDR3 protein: CASSSTRGTEAFF; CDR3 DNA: TGTGCCAGCAGCTCGACCCGAGGGACTGAAGCTTTCTTT
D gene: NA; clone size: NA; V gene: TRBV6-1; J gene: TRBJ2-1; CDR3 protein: CASSEATGYEQFF; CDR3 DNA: TGTGCCAGCAGTGAAGCGACGGGGTACGAGCAGTTCTTC
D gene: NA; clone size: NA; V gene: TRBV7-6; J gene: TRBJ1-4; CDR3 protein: CASSPSVAGNEKLFF; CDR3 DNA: TGTGCCAGCAGCCCGTCTGTAGCGGGAAACGAAAAACTGTTTTTT
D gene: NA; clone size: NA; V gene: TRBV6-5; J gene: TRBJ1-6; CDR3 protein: CATHRANSPLHF; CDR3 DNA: TGTGCCACCCACAGGGCAAATTCACCCCTCCACTTT
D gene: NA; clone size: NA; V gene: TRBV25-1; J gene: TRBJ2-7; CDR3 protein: CASSFQGGGYEQYF; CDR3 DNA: TGTGCCAGCAGTTTTCAAGGGGGTGGATACGAGCAGTACTTC
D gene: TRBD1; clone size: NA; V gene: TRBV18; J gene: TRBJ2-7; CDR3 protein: CASSPSDRGSKYF; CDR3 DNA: TGTGCCAGCTCACCATCGGACAGGGGAAGTAAGTACTTC
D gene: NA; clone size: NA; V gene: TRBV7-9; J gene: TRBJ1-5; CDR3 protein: CASSLVENQPQHF; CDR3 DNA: TGTGCCAGCAGCTTAGTAGAGAATCAGCCCCAGCATTTT
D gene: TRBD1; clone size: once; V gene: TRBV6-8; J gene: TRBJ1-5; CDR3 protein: CASIGQGRSQPQHF; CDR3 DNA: TGTGCCAGCATAGGACAGGGTAGGAGTCAGCCCCAGCATTTT
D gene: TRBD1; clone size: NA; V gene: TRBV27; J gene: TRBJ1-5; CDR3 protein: CASSLGTGDFQPQHF; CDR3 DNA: TGTGCCAGCAGTTTGGGCACAGGGGATTTTCAGCCCCAGCATTTT
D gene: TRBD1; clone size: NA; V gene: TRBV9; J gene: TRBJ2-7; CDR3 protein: CASSAGPGQSYEQYF; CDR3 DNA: TGTGCCAGCAGCGCCGGTCCGGGACAGAGCTACGAGCAGTACTTC
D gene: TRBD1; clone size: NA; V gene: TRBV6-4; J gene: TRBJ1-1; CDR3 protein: CAGKRDRANTEAFF; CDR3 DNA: TGTGCCGGAAAGAGGGACAGGGCAAACACTGAAGCTTTCTTT
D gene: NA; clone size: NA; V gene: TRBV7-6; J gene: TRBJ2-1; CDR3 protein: CASSLAGVYNEQFF; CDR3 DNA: TGTGCCAGCAGCTTAGCCGGGGTATACAATGAGCAGTTCTTC
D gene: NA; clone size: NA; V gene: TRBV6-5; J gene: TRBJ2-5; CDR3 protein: CASSRRRETQYF; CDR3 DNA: TGTGCCAGCAGTAGGAGGAGAGAGACCCAGTACTTC
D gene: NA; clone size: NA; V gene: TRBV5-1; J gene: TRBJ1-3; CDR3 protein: CASSLQGIKSGNTIYF; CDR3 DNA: TGCGCCAGCAGCTTACAGGGTATTAAATCTGGAAACACCATATATTTT
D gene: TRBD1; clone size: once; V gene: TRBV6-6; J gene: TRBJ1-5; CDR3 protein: CATDKVDRASQPQHF; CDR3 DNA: TGTGCCACCGACAAGGTGGACAGGGCTTCTCAGCCCCAGCATTTT
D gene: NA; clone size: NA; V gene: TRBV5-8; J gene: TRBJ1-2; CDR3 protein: CASSLSPGNYGYTF; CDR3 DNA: TGTGCCAGCAGCTTGAGCCCAGGGAACTATGGCTACACCTTC
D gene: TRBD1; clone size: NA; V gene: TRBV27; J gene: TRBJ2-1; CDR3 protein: CASSLGQATNEQFF; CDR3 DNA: TGTGCCAGCAGTTTAGGACAGGCCACCAATGAGCAGTTCTTC
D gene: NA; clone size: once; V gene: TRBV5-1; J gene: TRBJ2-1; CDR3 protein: CASSLATSEQFF; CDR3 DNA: TGCGCCAGCAGCTTGGCCACGAGTGAGCAGTTCTTC